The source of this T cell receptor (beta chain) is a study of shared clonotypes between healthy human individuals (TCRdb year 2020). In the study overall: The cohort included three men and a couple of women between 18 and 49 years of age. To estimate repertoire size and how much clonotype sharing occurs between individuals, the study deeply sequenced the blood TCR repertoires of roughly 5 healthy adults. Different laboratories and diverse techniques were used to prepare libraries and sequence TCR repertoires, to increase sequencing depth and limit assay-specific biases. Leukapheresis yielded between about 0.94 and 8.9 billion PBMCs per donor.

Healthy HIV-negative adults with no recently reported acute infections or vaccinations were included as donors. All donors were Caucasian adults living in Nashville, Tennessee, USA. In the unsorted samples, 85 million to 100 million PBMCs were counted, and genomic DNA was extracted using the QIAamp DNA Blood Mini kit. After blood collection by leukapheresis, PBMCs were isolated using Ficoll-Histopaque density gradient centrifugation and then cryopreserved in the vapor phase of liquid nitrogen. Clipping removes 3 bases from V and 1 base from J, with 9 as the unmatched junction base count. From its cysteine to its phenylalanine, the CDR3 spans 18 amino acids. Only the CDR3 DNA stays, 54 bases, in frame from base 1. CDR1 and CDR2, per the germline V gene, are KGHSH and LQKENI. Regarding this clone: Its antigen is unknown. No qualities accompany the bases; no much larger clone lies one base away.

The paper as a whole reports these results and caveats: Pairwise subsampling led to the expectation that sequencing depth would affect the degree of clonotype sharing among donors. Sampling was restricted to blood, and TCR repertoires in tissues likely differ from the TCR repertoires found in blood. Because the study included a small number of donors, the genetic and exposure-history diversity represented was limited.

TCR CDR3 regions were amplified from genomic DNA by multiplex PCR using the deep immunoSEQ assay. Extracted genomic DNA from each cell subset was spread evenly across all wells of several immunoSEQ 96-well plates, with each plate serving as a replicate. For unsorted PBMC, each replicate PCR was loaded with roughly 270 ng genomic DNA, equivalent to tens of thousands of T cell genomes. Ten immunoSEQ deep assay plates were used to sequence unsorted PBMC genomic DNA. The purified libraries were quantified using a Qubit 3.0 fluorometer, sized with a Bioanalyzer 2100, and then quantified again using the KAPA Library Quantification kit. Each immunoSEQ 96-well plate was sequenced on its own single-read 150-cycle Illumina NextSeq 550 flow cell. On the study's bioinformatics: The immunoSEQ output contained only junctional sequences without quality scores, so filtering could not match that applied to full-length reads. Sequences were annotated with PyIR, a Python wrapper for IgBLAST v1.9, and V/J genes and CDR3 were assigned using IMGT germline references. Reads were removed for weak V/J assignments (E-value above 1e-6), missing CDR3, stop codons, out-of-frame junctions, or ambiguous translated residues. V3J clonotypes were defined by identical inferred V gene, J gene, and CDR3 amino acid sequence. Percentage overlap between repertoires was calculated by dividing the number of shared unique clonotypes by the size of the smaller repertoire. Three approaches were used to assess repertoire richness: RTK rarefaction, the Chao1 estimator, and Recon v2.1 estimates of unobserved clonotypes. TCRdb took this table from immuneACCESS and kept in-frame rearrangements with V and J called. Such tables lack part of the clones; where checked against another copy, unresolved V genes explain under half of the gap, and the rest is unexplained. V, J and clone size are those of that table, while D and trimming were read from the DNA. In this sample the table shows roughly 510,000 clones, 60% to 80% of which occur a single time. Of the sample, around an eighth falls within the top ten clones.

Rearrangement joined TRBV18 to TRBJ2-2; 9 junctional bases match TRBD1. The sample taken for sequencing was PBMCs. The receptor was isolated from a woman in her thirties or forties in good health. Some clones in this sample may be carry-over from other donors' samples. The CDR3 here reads CASSPAGQGVLNTGELFF. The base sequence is TGTGCCAGCTCACCTGCGGGACAGGGCGTCTTGAACACCGGGGAGCTGTTTTTT.